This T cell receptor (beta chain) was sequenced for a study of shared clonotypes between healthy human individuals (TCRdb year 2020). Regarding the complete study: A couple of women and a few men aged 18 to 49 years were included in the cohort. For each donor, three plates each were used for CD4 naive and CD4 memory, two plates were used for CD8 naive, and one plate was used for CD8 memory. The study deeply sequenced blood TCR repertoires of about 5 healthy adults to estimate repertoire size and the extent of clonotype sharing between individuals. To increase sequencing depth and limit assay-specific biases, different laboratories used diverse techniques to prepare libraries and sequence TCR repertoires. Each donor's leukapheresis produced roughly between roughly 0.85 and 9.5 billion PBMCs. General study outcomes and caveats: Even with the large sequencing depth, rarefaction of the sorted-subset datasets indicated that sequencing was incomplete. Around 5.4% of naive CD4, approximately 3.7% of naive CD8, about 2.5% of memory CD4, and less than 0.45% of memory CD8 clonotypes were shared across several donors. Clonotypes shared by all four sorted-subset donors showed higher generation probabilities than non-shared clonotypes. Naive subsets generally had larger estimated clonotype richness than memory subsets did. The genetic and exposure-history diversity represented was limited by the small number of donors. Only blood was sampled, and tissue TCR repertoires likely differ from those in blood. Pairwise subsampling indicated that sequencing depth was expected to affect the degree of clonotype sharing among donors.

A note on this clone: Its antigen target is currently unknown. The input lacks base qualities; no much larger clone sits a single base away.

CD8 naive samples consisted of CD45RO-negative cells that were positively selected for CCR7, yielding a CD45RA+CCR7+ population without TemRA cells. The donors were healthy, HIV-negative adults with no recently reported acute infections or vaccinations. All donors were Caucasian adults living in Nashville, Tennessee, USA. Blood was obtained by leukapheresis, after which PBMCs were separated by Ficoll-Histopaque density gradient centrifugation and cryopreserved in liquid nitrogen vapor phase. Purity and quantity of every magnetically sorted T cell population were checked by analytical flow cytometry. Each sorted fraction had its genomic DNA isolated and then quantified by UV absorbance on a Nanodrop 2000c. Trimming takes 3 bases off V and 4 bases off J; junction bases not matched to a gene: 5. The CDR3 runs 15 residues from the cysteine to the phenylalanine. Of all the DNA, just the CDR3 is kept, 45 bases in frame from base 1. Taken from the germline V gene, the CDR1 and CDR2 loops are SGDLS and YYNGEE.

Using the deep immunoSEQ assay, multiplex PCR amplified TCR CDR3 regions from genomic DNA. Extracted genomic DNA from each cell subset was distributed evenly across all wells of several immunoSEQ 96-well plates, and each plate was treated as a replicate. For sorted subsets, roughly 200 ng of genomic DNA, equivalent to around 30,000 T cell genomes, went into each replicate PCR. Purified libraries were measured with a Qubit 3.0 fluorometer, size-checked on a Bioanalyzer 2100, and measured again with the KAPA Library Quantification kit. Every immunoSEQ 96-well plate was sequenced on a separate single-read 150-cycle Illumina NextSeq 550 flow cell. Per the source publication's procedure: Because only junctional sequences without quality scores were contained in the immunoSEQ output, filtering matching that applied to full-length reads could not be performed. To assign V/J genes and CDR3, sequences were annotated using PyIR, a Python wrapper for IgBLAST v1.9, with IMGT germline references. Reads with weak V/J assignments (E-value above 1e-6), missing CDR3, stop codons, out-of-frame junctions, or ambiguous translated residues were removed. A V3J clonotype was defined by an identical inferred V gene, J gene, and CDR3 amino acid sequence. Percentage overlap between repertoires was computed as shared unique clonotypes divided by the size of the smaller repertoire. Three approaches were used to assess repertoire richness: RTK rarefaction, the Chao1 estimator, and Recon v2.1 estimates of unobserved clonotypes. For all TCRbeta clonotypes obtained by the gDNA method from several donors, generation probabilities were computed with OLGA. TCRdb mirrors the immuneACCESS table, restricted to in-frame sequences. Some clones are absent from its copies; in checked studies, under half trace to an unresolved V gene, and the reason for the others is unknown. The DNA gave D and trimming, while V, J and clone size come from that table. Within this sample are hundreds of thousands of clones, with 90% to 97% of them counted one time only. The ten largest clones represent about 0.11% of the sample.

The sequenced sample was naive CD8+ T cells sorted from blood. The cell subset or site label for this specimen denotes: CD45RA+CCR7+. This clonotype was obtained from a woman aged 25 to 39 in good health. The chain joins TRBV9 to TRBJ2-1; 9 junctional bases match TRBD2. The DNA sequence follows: TGTGCCAGCAGCGCCGGACTAGCGAGTTACAATGAGCAGTTCTTC. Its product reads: CASSAGLASYNEQFF.